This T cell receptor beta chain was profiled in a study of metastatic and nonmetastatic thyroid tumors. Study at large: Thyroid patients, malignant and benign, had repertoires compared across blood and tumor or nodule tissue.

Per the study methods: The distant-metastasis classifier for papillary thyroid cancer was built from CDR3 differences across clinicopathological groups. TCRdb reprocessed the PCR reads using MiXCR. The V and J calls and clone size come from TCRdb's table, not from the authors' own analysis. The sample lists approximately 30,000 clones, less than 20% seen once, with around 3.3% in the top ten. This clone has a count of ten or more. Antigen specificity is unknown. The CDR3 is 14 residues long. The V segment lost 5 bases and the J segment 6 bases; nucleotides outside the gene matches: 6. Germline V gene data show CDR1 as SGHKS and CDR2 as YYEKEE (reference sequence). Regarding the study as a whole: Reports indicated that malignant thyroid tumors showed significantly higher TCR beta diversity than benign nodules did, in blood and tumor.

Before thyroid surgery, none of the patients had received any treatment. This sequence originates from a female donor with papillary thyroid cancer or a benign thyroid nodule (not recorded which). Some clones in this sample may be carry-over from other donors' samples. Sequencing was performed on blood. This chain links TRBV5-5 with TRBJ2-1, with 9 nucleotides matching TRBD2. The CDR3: CASRRLADSNEQFF. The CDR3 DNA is TGTGCCAGCAGGCGACTAGCGGACAGCAATGAGCAGTTCTTC.